This record concerns one T cell receptor beta chain sequence. Antigen specificity is unknown. This specimen comes from a study of OX40 agonist ivuxolimab in advanced cancers. Study-wide findings and caveats: Also present in some nonresponders was a low level of normalized T-cell clonal expansion.

Only in-frame clones appear in the TCRdb table, and some are missing; sequencing was by immunoSEQ multiplex PCR. The sample has around 70,000 clones; around four fifths are singletons. Germline CDR1 and CDR2: SGHDN and FVKESK. V lost 0 bases and J lost 0, with 15 bases in between. This CDR3 region has 18 residues. The chain combines TRBV14 with TRBJ1-3, with D unresolved. The specimen comprised CD4+ or CD8+ T cells sorted from blood, sampled in a trial of the OX40 agonist ivuxolimab. The clonotype was recovered from an adult with an advanced solid tumor such as melanoma, head and neck, liver or kidney cancer. The CDR3 sequence: CASSQEEGLLLSGNTIYF. The CDR3 DNA reads as TGTGCCAGCAGCCAAGAGGAGGGCCTCTTACTCTCTGGAAACACCATATATTTT. Using reference TRBV14 and TRBJ1-3 for the parts outside the CDR3, the full variable domain is EAGVTQFPSHSVIEKGQTVTLRCDPISGHDNLYWYRRVMGKEIKFLLHFVKESKQDESGMPNNRFLAERTGGTYSTLKVQPAELEDSGVYFCASSQEEGLLLSGNTIYFGEGSWLTVV.